The rows below give T cell receptor beta chains drawn from one sample of a study of human T cells and chemical hapten exposure. A single record per CDR3 protein comes from TCRdb applying MiXCR to the RACE reads. The profile shows 150,000 to 200,000 distinct CDR3 sequences, around a quarter of them singletons. The sequenced sample was whole blood, obtained in connection with sensitization to the hapten diphenylcyclopropenone (DPC). The receptor source for this set is a woman in her late teens or twenties with alopecia areata. Some clones in this sample may be carry-over from other donors' samples. The CDR3 runs from the conserved cysteine through the conserved F or W. The D gene is left open where the match is weak. Rows may omit the clone size; those that give it use once, few, many or a size class.

NA	NA	TRBV7-2	TRBJ2-1	TGTGCCAGCAGCTTAACTTCAGCCGGACGGGAGAATGAGCAGTTCTTC	CASSLTSAGRENEQFF
NA	NA	TRBV6-5	TRBJ1-1	TGTGCCAGCCGGCAGAGGGACGGGAATGAAGCTTTCTTT	CASRQRDGNEAFF
TRBD1	NA	TRBV7-2	TRBJ1-1	TGTGCCAGCAGCTTAGGTCCCAGGGGGCAAGCTTTCTTT	CASSLGPRGQAFF
TRBD1	NA	TRBV25-1	TRBJ2-7	TGTGCCAGCAGTAAACAGGGGGGCACCTACGAGCAGTACTTC	CASSKQGGTYEQYF
NA	NA	TRBV2	TRBJ2-5	TGTGCCAGCACCTCATCCGGGTCTAAAGAGACCCAGTACTTC	CASTSSGSKETQYF
TRBD1	few	TRBV7-2	TRBJ1-5	TGTGCCAGCAGCCGACAGGGGAGAGGCAATCAGCCCCAGCATTTT	CASSRQGRGNQPQHF
NA	few	TRBV15	TRBJ1-1	TGTGCCACCAGCAGAGATAACAGGAACACTGAAGCTTTCTTT	CATSRDNRNTEAFF
NA	NA	TRBV4-1	TRBJ1-5	TGCGCCAGCAGCCAAGGCAGGGCGAGCAATCAGCCCCAGCAATTT	CASSQGRASNQPQQF
NA	NA	TRBV7-3	TRBJ2-5	TGTGCCAGCAGCCGATTTAAGAGGGACGAGACCCAGTACTTC	CASSRFKRDETQYF
NA	many	TRBV5-5	TRBJ2-3	TGTGCCAGCAGCTTTCCGAGATCGGTGGTGGATACGCAGTATTTT	CASSFPRSVVDTQYF
NA	NA	TRBV4-2	TRBJ2-7	TGTGCCAGCAGCCAAGAGAGCTACGAGCAGTACTTC	CASSQESYEQYF
NA	few	TRBV4-2	TRBJ2-3	TGTGCCAGCAGCCAAGTAGAGCCCCCTGATACGCAGTATTTT	CASSQVEPPDTQYF
NA	few	TRBV27	TRBJ1-4	TGTGCCAGCAGTTTAAGGGGGTTAAATAATGAAAAACTGTTTTTT	CASSLRGLNNEKLFF
TRBD1	NA	TRBV5-6	TRBJ2-4	TGTGCCAGCAGCTTGGAACAGGGGGCCAAAAACATTCAGTACTTC	CASSLEQGAKNIQYF
NA	few	TRBV29-1	TRBJ1-2	TGCAGCGTTGAGGGGACGTCGGAGGGCTACACCTTC	CSVEGTSEGYTF
TRBD2	NA	TRBV4-2	TRBJ2-3	TGTGCCAGCAGCCAAGGGAGCCAGCGGGGGCTCGTAGATACGCAGTATTTT	CASSQGSQRGLVDTQYF
NA	NA	TRBV7-9	TRBJ2-7	TGTGCCAGCAGCCCCTTGGACGGTGACTACGAGCAGTACTTC	CASSPLDGDYEQYF
TRBD1	NA	TRBV4-1	TRBJ1-4	TGCGCCAGCAGCCCCGGGACAGGGGATAGGAAAAAACTGTTTTTT	CASSPGTGDRKKLFF
NA	NA	TRBV4-1	TRBJ2-1	TGCGCCAGCGAACAGTGGCTAGTACTTAGGAATGAGCAGTTCTTC	CASEQWLVLRNEQFF
NA	few	TRBV7-2	TRBJ2-7	TGTGCCAGCAGCTTGAATTCGCCTTACGAGCAGTACTTC	CASSLNSPYEQYF
NA	NA	TRBV5-1	TRBJ1-2	TGCGCCAGCCGGACAGATTATAACTATGGCTACACCTTC	CASRTDYNYGYTF
NA	NA	TRBV7-2	TRBJ1-5	TGTGCCAGCGGCGAGGGGCTCAGTCAGCCCCAGCATTTT	CASGEGLSQPQHF
TRBD2	few	TRBV7-2	TRBJ2-1	TGTGCCAGCAGGCTAGCGGGAGGTTACAATGAGCAGTTCTTC	CASRLAGGYNEQFF
NA	few	TRBV4-1	TRBJ2-1	TGCGCCAGCAGCCCGCGCGTCTTAGCGTCTCGGAATGAGCAGTTCTTC	CASSPRVLASRNEQFF
NA	NA	TRBV7-9	TRBJ1-5	TGTGCCAGCAGCTTTACAAGCAATCAGCCCCAGCATTTT	CASSFTSNQPQHF
NA	NA	TRBV7-2	TRBJ2-5	TGTGCCACCTCTCGGGGGTGGTCGGAGACCCAGTACTTC	CATSRGWSETQYF
TRBD2	many	TRBV20-1	TRBJ2-7	TGCAGTGCTGGAGACCCAGCGGGGAACTACGAGCAGTACTTC	CSAGDPAGNYEQYF
NA	few	TRBV29-1	TRBJ2-3	TGCAGCGTTGAAGATCCGGGGGATACGCAGTATTTT	CSVEDPGDTQYF
TRBD2	NA	TRBV20-1	TRBJ2-1	TGCAGTGCCCTCAGCGGGGGGGTCCGAAATGAGCAGTTCTTC	CSALSGGVRNEQFF
TRBD2	few	TRBV4-3	TRBJ2-7	TGCGCCAGCAGCCAAGATGGACTAGCGGCCTCCTACGGGCAGTACTTC	CASSQDGLAASYGQYF
TRBD1	NA	TRBV10-2	TRBJ1-5	TGCGCCAGCAGTGGACAGGGTATACAGCCCCAGCATTTT	CASSGQGIQPQHF
TRBD1	many	TRBV27	TRBJ2-4	TGTGCCAGCAGTTTGCTAAGGACAGGGGTAGTAGACATTCAGTACTTC	CASSLLRTGVVDIQYF
TRBD1	few	TRBV20-1	TRBJ2-1	TGCAGTGCTAGAGATCCCGGAACAGGGGGAACTAATGAGCAGTTCTTC	CSARDPGTGGTNEQFF
NA	NA	TRBV4-1	TRBJ2-3	TGCGCCAGCAGCCAAGGGGCGCGGGGCGGCTCAGATACGCAGTATTTT	CASSQGARGGSDTQYF
NA	NA	TRBV29-1	TRBJ1-2	TGCAGCGTTGAAGCCCCAGGGCTTCGGGATGGCTACACCTTC	CSVEAPGLRDGYTF
NA	NA	TRBV7-2	TRBJ1-1	TGTGCCAGCAGCTTCGGACTCTTGGAAGCTTTCTTT	CASSFGLLEAFF
NA	NA	TRBV4-1	TRBJ1-5	TGCGCCAGCAGCCAAGATCTTTGGGGGAGCAATCAGCCCCAGCATTTT	CASSQDLWGSNQPQHF
NA	NA	TRBV2	TRBJ1-2	TGTGCCAGCAGTTGGGACGAAAATTATGGCTACACCTTC	CASSWDENYGYTF
TRBD1	many	TRBV18	TRBJ1-1	TGTGCCAGCTCACCAGGGACAGGGAACACTGAAGCTTTCTTT	CASSPGTGNTEAFF
NA	NA	TRBV29-1	TRBJ2-7	TGCAGCGCCTGGACGGACTCCTACGAGCAGTACTTC	CSAWTDSYEQYF
NA	many	TRBV4-1	TRBJ2-1	TGCGCCAGCAGCCAAGAGGCATTCGGGGGAGATGAGCAGTTCTTC	CASSQEAFGGDEQFF
NA	NA	TRBV6-2/TRBV6-3	TRBJ2-1	TGTGCCAGCAGTTACTCGAGCGTCCCCATTGAGCAGTTCTTC	CASSYSSVPIEQFF
NA	few	TRBV27	TRBJ2-3	TGTGCCAGCTCGGGAGACGAAGATCCAGATACGCAGTATTTT	CASSGDEDPDTQYF
TRBD2	many	TRBV29-1	TRBJ2-1	TGCAGCGTTGAAGGAAGGCGGGGGGGAGAGCAGTTCTTC	CSVEGRRGGEQFF
NA	few	TRBV5-1	TRBJ2-6	TGCGCCAGCAGCTTGGGGGACTCTGGGGCCAACGTCCTGACTTTC	CASSLGDSGANVLTF
NA	NA	TRBV20-1	TRBJ1-5	TGCAGTGCTAGAGATCCCCTTTATAGGGTGGGGCAGCCCCAGCATTTT	CSARDPLYRVGQPQHF
TRBD1	NA	TRBV10-3	TRBJ1-1	TGTGCCATCAGTTCCAGACAGGGGGTCAACACTGAAGCTTTCTTT	CAISSRQGVNTEAFF
NA	few	TRBV2	TRBJ2-1	TGTGCCAGCAGTGAAGGTAGAGGGTACGTTGAGCAGTTCTTC	CASSEGRGYVEQFF
NA	few	TRBV21-1	TRBJ2-5	TGTGCCAGCAGTAATACAGGGTATGGAGAGACCCAGTACTTC	CASSNTGYGETQYF
NA	many	TRBV6-6	TRBJ1-4	TGTGCCAGCAGTTACACCGAAGGGCTCGAAAAACTGTTTTTT	CASSYTEGLEKLFF